These 8 T cell receptor beta chains share one sample of origin, sequenced in a study of blood T cell repertoires in COVID-19. TCRdb keeps only in-frame clones here, not all; method: immunoSEQ multiplex PCR. The sample has 200,000 to 250,000 clones; 83% are singletons. The sample taken for sequencing was PBMCs or T cells enriched from blood (not recorded which). The receptors were sampled from a woman aged 45-65 years who had been exposed to COVID-19.

This clone was recorded only once. The chain has TRBV5-8 and TRBJ1-1; tentative D call: TRBD1 (6 bases). V was clipped by 0 bases and J by 1 base, with 10 bases between them. The CDR3 has 15 amino acids. Germline V lookup: CDR1 SGHTS, CDR2 YDEGEE. The CDR3 is CASSLAGHKNTEAFF. DNA of the CDR3: TGTGCCAGCAGCTTGGCGGGACACAAGAACACTGAAGCTTTCTTT.

V and J are TRBV19 and TRBJ1-3; possible D gene TRBD1, 5 bases. V was clipped by 5 bases and J by 4 bases, with 9 bases between them. The germline V gene encodes CDR1 LNHDA and CDR2 SQIVND (reference sequence). The CDR3 length is 13 residues. Here the CDR3 reads CASSRGYGNTIYF. The DNA of the CDR3 is TGTGCCAGTAGTCGGGGGTACGGAAACACCATATATTTT.

This chain joins TRBV5-1 and TRBJ1-6; D is unresolved. V shed 4 bases and J shed 5 bases, with 16 bases lying between them. The V gene's germline CDR1 is SGHRS and CDR2 YFSETQ. The CDR3 sequence is 16 residues long. The CDR3 loop is CASSRQARDHNSPLHF. The CDR3 DNA reads TGCGCCAGCAGCAGACAAGCCCGGGATCATAATTCACCCCTCCACTTT. Based on the CDR3 plus reference TRBV5-1 and TRBJ1-6, the full variable domain is KAGVTQTPRYLIKTRGQQVTLSCSPISGHRSVSWYQQTPGQGLQFLFEYFSETQRNKGNFPGRFSGRQFSNSRSEMNVSTLELGDSALYLCASSRQARDHNSPLHFGNGTRLTVT.

The chain has TRBV6-6 and TRBJ1-5, with 7 bases fitting TRBD1. From germline, CDR1 is MNHNY and CDR2 SVGAGI (reference sequence). The CDR3 covers 13 residues. Trimming took 9 bases from V and 4 from J; bases not matched to a gene: 6. This chain's CDR3 is CASCDRENQPQHF. Here the CDR3 DNA reads TGTGCCAGTTGCGACAGGGAAAATCAGCCCCAGCATTTT.

This chain links TRBV6-2 or TRBV6-3 with TRBJ1-1; D remains ambiguous. This CDR3 contains 15 residues. Trimming left V 6 bases short and J 4 bases short, with 18 bases between. Germline lookup yields CDR1 MNHEY and CDR2 SVGEGT. The CDR3 region is CASSPTPGSATEAFF. The CDR3 DNA reads TGTGCCAGCAGCCCAACCCCGGGGTCCGCCACTGAAGCTTTCTTT.

V is TRBV12-5 and J is TRBJ1-2; 8 positions agree with TRBD1. The trim removed 1 base at V and 2 bases at J, leaving 0 bases unmatched. The germline CDR1 and CDR2 sequences are LGHNT and FRNRAP. The CDR3 length is 14 residues. CDR3 sequence reads: CASGLGTGNYGYTF. In DNA form, the CDR3 reads TGTGCTAGTGGTTTGGGGACAGGGAACTATGGCTACACCTTC.

This clone was observed a handful of times. The chain combines TRBV7-2 with TRBJ1-1; unclear D gene. Germline values: CDR1 SGHTA, CDR2 FQGNSA. Trimming left V 2 bases short and J 8 bases short, with 15 bases between. The CDR3 covers 14 residues. The DNA of the CDR3 is TGTGCCAGCAGCTTATCGGGAAGTGCGGCCGAAGCTTTCTTT. Its translation is CASSLSGSAAEAFF.

J is TRBJ1-1 and V is TRBV12-3 or TRBV12-4; 7 nucleotides match TRBD1. CDR3 length: 13 amino acids. V shed 6 bases, J shed 1 base, and the junction held 2 bases outside the gene matches. CDR3 protein: CASRGTANTEAFF. The CDR3 nucleotides are TGTGCCAGCAGAGGGACAGCGAACACTGAAGCTTTCTTT.